The 27 T cell receptor beta chains below were found in one sample sequenced in a study of monozygotic twins with cystic fibrosis. Libraries were prepared by immunoSEQ multiplex PCR; TCRdb keeps only in-frame clonotypes and omits some of them. The profile shows 25,000 or so clones, approximately 90% of them singletons. The sequenced material came from blood. The receptors derive from a girl aged 2-15 years with cystic fibrosis.

The chain is built from TRBV11-2 and TRBJ2-7; D perhaps matches TRBD1 (6 bases). Germline assignment: CDR1 SGHAT and CDR2 FQNNGV. This CDR3 is built from 16 residues. With 3 bases removed from V and 2 bases from J, the gap between germline ends came to 17 bases. CDR3 sequence: CASSFSAGTTTYEQYF. CDR3 bases: TGTGCCAGCAGCTTTTCGGCCGGGACAACCACCTACGAGCAGTACTTC.

This chain joins TRBV11-3 and TRBJ2-2; 7 bases fit TRBD1. The CDR3 loop spans 14 amino acids. V dropped 4 bases and J dropped 4; count of bases not matched to a gene: 3. In germline, CDR1 is SGHNT, CDR2 YENEEA. CDR3 protein: CASSSGQSTGELFF. CDR3 sequence (DNA): TGTGCCAGCAGCTCGGGACAGTCCACCGGGGAGCTGTTTTTT.

This chain connects TRBV13 to TRBJ1-4; D uncertain. Germline V gives CDR1 PRHDT, CDR2 FYEKMQ (reference sequence). Trimming stripped 3 bases from V and 5 bases from J, with 13 bases between. The CDR3 consists of 15 residues. This chain's CDR3 is CASSFRRRPNEKLFF. In DNA, the CDR3 is TGTGCCAGCAGCTTCCGTCGCAGACCGAATGAAAAACTGTTTTTT.

A word on this clone: An end of the junction does not agree with germline; a read error may underlie this. The sample holds other DNA sequences that translate to the same CDR3. The genes are TRBV5-4 and TRBJ1-1; D not resolved. The CDR3 spans 11 residues. Germline-derived CDR1 and CDR2 are SGHNT and YYREEE (reference sequence). CDR3 loop: CASSLNTEAFF. CDR3 DNA sequence: TGTGCCAGCAGCTTGAATACTGAAGCTTTCTTT.

The chain recombines TRBV7-2 with TRBJ2-2, with TRBD2 matching 12 bases. Looked up from germline, CDR1 is SGHTA and CDR2 is FQGNSA. Trimming at V came to 1 base and at J to 6 bases, leaving 6 bases not matched to a gene. This CDR3 has 17 amino acids. CDR3 protein: CASSLVSTSGGSGELFF. The CDR3 DNA reads as TGTGCCAGCAGCTTAGTATCGACTAGCGGGGGTTCCGGGGAGCTGTTTTTT.

V usage is TRBV4-1 and J usage is TRBJ2-7; 10 nucleotides match TRBD2. The CDR3 totals 15 residues. Trimming removed 1 base from V and 4 bases from J; junction bases left unmatched: 4. Germline assignment: CDR1 MGHRA and CDR2 YSYEKL. CDR3 bases: TGCGCCAGCAGCCAAGCGGGACTAGCGAGGTACGAGCAGTACTTC. It specifies CASSQAGLARYEQYF.

This clone was detected once. The chain combines TRBV4-1 with TRBJ1-1; a weak D match, TRBD1 (5 bases). V shed 5 bases and J shed 8 bases, with 21 bases lying between them. Per germline, CDR1 MGHRA and CDR2 YSYEKL. This CDR3 has 15 residues. Here the CDR3 reads CASSYRGAGLTEAFF. In DNA, the CDR3 is TGCGCCAGCAGCTACCGAGGGGCAGGGCTAACGGAAGCTTTCTTT.

V and J are TRBV9 and TRBJ1-1; D remains unclear. The CDR3 covers 17 residues. Trimming pared 3 bases from V and 0 bases from J, leaving 18 bases between. The germline V gene has CDR1 SGDLS and CDR2 YYNGEE. Here the CDR3 reads CASSAPQTGAMNTEAFF. The CDR3, as DNA: TGTGCCAGCAGCGCGCCACAGACGGGCGCCATGAACACTGAAGCTTTCTTT. The entire variable domain, with the rest obtained from reference TRBV9 and TRBJ1-1, is as follows: DSGVTQTPKHLITATGQRVTLRCSPRSGDLSVYWYQQSLDQGLQFLIQYYNGEERAKGNILERFSAQQFPDLHSELNLSSLELGDSALYFCASSAPQTGAMNTEAFFGQGTRLTVV.

This chain connects TRBV7-8 to TRBJ1-1; 11 bases align to TRBD1. V lost 4 bases and J lost 5; bases outside the gene matches: 3. The CDR3 runs to 14 residues. The germline CDR1 and CDR2 sequences are SGHVS and FQNEAQ. For the CDR3, the DNA is TGTGCCAGCAGCTGGGACAGGGGGTGGACTGAAGCTTTCTTT. This gives the protein CASSWDRGWTEAFF.

The chain employs TRBV5-6 and TRBJ1-2; TRBD1 might be the D (5 bases). The V gene's germline CDR1 is SGHDT and CDR2 YYEEEE. V was pared by 4 bases and J by 0 bases, with 7 bases between. This CDR3 is 13 amino acids long. CDR3 sequence: CASSPTANYGYTF. The DNA of the CDR3 is TGTGCCAGCAGCCCGACAGCTAACTATGGCTACACCTTC.

The V call is TRBV5-1, the J call TRBJ2-5, with 12 bases identical to TRBD2. The CDR3 extends over 15 amino acids. Looked up from germline, CDR1 is SGHRS and CDR2 is YFSETQ. Trimming took 3 bases from V and 1 from J; bases not matched to a gene: 1. The CDR3 DNA is TGCGCCAGCAGCTCACTAGCGGGGGGCCAAGAGACCCAGTACTTC. As protein: CASSSLAGGQETQYF.

The J gene is TRBJ2-5, the V gene TRBV6-1; D ambiguous. Germline V lookup: CDR1 MNHNS, CDR2 SASEGT. V was trimmed by 2 bases and J by 4 bases, leaving 11 bases between them. This CDR3 comprises 14 residues. The CDR3 DNA reads as TGTGCCAGCAGTGAAAGTTCGGGTTTAGAGACCCAGTACTTC. This sequence encodes CASSESSGLETQYF.

The rearrangement joins TRBV21-1 to TRBJ1-2; TRBD1, the table's D call, was not compared with the DNA. TRBV21-1 is labeled a pseudogene. This CDR3 is 13 amino acids long. The CDR3: CASSKPQGLGYTF. CDR3 bases: TGTGCCAGCAGCAAACCACAGGGGTTAGGCTACACCTTC.

J is TRBJ2-7 and V is TRBV19, with D unclear. The CDR3 totals 11 residues. Between the trimmed V and J ends, which lost 6 bases and 10 bases, there was a span of 13 bases. Germline V CDR1 and CDR2: LNHDA, SQIVND (reference sequence). DNA of the CDR3: TGTGCCAGTAGGCGAAACGGTCTCCAGTACTTC. Residues: CASRRNGLQYF.

The chain has TRBV5-4 and TRBJ1-5; 7 bases are shared with TRBD1. This CDR3 comprises 15 residues. With V trimmed by 4 bases and J by 2 bases, 6 bases remained unmatched. CDR1 is SGHNT, CDR2 YYREEE, per germline (reference sequence). The DNA of the CDR3 is TGTGCCAGCAGCCGGGGGACAGACCGCAATCAGCCCCAGCATTTT. Translation gives CASSRGTDRNQPQHF.

The rearrangement uses TRBV7-6 and TRBJ2-5; TRBD1 matches at 8 bases. Germline-derived CDR1 and CDR2 are SGHVS and FNYEAQ. The CDR3 runs to 14 residues. With V trimmed by 5 bases and J by 5 bases, 7 bases remained unmatched. The CDR3 coding sequence is TGTGCCAGCAGCCAGGACAGGGTTTCGGAGACCCAGTACTTC. Amino acid sequence: CASSQDRVSETQYF. The variable domain in full, with the rest retrieved from reference TRBV7-6 and TRBJ2-5, is GAGVSQSPRYKVTKRGQDVALRCDPISGHVSLYWYRQALGQGPEFLTYFNYEAQQDKSGLPNDRFSAERPEGSISTLTIQRTEQRDSAMYRCASSQDRVSETQYFGPGTRLLVL.

This chain links TRBV18 with TRBJ1-1; no reliable D call. V was shortened by 6 bases and J by 6 bases, with 11 bases between the two germline ends. From germline, CDR1 is KGHSH and CDR2 LQKENI. The CDR3 is made up of 12 amino acids. Here the CDR3 DNA reads TGTGCCAGCTCTCGGAACGACCCTGAAGCTTTCTTT. It translates to CASSRNDPEAFF. Looking up the rest from reference TRBV18 and TRBJ1-1 gives the full variable domain: NAGVMQNPRHLVRRRGQEARLRCSPMKGHSHVYWYRQLPEEGLKFMVYLQKENIIDESGMPKERFSAEFPKEGPSILRIQQVVRGDSAAYFCASSRNDPEAFFGQGTRLTVV.

J is TRBJ2-7 and V is TRBV5-6, with 10 bases that match TRBD2. The V and J ends lost 1 base and 12 bases, in that order; junction bases with no gene match: 13. Germline V lookup: CDR1 SGHDT, CDR2 YYEEEE. The CDR3 covers 15 residues. This CDR3 reads CASSLWKAGGRRGYF. Written as DNA, the CDR3 is TGTGCCAGCAGCTTGTGGAAAGCGGGGGGGCGGCGAGGGTACTTC.

The chain couples TRBV5-1 to TRBJ2-5; 9 nucleotides match TRBD1. The CDR3 contains 16 residues. Germline assignment: CDR1 SGHRS and CDR2 YFSETQ. Unmatched junction bases numbered 9, after V lost 4 bases and J lost 2 bases. CDR3 in DNA: TGCGCCAGCAGCCCGGCGGACAGGGGCAGTCAAGAGACCCAGTACTTC. Translated, it gives CASSPADRGSQETQYF.

The chain employs TRBV19 and TRBJ1-5; 8 nucleotides match TRBD1. The CDR3 has 16 amino acids. J was trimmed by 2 bases and V by 6 bases; bases with no gene match: 9. Per the germline V gene, CDR1 is LNHDA and CDR2 is SQIVND (reference sequence). The CDR3 region is CASSHGTGHGNQPQHF. The CDR3 DNA is TGTGCCAGTAGCCATGGGACAGGCCATGGCAATCAGCCCCAGCATTTT.

The chain's CDR3 is CASSPLKEYYEQYF. In DNA, the CDR3 is TGTGCCAGCTCACCACTCAAAGAGTACTACGAGCAGTACTTC. V usage is TRBV18 and J usage is TRBJ2-7; the D is unclear. This CDR3 has 14 residues. V dropped 1 base and J dropped 3 bases, with 10 bases sitting between them. The germline CDR1 and CDR2 sequences are KGHSH and LQKENI.

The chain carries TRBV5-1 and TRBJ2-3; 12 bases are shared with TRBD1. This CDR3 has 15 residues. The germline V gene has CDR1 SGHRS and CDR2 YFSETQ. The junction had 5 bases not matched to a gene; V was cut back by 3 bases and J by 6 bases. The CDR3 is CASSSRDRGRDTQYF. The CDR3 DNA reads as TGCGCCAGCAGCTCCCGGGACAGGGGGCGGGATACGCAGTATTTT.

CDR3 region: CSVVQGGGYTF. The CDR3 DNA follows: TGCAGCGTTGTTCAGGGGGGAGGCTACACCTTC. The V gene is TRBV29-1, the J gene TRBJ1-2; TRBD1 aligns across 7 bases. The germline CDR1 and CDR2 sequences are SQVTM and ANQGSEA. With V trimmed by 4 bases and J by 8 bases, 4 bases remained unmatched. This CDR3 spans 11 amino acids.

The CDR3 spells CTSSQEPSGGALTYNEQFF. In DNA form, the CDR3 reads TGCACCAGCAGCCAAGAACCCAGCGGGGGGGCCTTGACCTACAATGAGCAGTTCTTC. The J gene is TRBJ2-1, the V gene TRBV1; TRBD2, the table's D call, lacks a check against the DNA. TRBV1 is deemed a pseudogene. CDR3 length: 19 residues.

J is TRBJ2-7 and V is TRBV20-1, with D unclear. This CDR3 spans 11 amino acids. CDR1 DFQATT and CDR2 SNEGSKA come from the germline V gene (reference sequence). V was cut by 2 bases and J by 2 bases, with 4 bases left in between. In DNA form, the CDR3 reads TGCAGTGCTAGATTGACCTACGAGCAGTACTTC. This codes for CSARLTYEQYF.

CDR3 amino acids: CASSTETGEYF. The CDR3, as DNA: TGTGCCAGCAGCACAGAGACAGGGGAGTACTTC. The chain carries TRBV5-4 and TRBJ2-4; 8 positions agree with TRBD1. Germline loops: CDR1 SGHNT, CDR2 YYREEE (reference sequence). CDR3 size: 11 residues. Losses at the gene ends were 4 bases for V and 14 bases for J; bases not matched to a gene: 5.

V usage is TRBV5-1 and J usage is TRBJ2-5; D call uncertain. The CDR3 has 14 residues. Germline assignment: CDR1 SGHRS and CDR2 YFSETQ. Trimming took off 2 bases at V and 5 bases at J, with 13 bases between the two ends. The CDR3 DNA reads as TGCGCCAGCAGCTTCAACCAGAACGGGGAGACCCAGTACTTC. It is translated as CASSFNQNGETQYF.